This entry concerns a single TCR beta chain. This sample was taken from a study of T-cell memory formation after mild COVID-19. Study-wide context: Largely donor-specific sequence clusters came from a couple of donors.

Researchers used 5'RACE with constant-segment primers to make TCR alpha and TCR beta cDNA libraries that carry sample barcodes and UMIs. TCRdb ran MiXCR on the 5' RACE reads and lists one entry per CDR3 protein. The sample carries under 350,000 distinct CDR3 sequences, 15% to 20% recorded once. Between the trimmed V and J ends, which lost 0 bases and 8 bases, there was a span of 10 bases. Germline V gene lookup returns CDR1 DFQATT and CDR2 SNEGSKA (reference sequence). The CDR3 is 13 residues long. V is TRBV20-1 and J is TRBJ2-2; D gene uncertain. This clonotype originated in a man aged 18 to 29 who had mild COVID-19 (a few samples of this study predate the infection). Cell type and time point are not known. Sequencing was performed on PBMCs or a T cell subset sorted from them (not recorded which). Written as DNA, the CDR3 is TGCAGTGCTAGAGATCGGGTGGTAGGGGAGCTGTTTTTT. Translated: CSARDRVVGELFF.